This TCR beta chain came from a study of Ad26.COV2.S vaccination and SARS-CoV-2 variants. Background on the study: Once or twice, 56 days apart, Ad26.COV2.S was delivered intramuscularly.

The V gene's germline CDR1 is MNHEY and CDR2 SVGAGI. The junction had 8 bases not matched to a gene; V was cut back by 6 bases and J by 5 bases. The CDR3 sequence is 14 residues long. Points on this clone: Its specificity is not known.

Study results and limitations: Vaccinated individuals (as opposed to placebo recipients) had higher spike-specific TCR breadth.

Measured with immunoSEQ multiplex PCR; TCRdb has only the in-frame clones, and not every one. The data show 350,000 to 500,000 clones, more than 75% seen once. The treatment here: around 19 received Ad26.COV2.S at low or high dose, single or two shots; several received placebo; per-sample allocation not given. Repertoires come from day 63 after the first vaccine or placebo injection. What was given as vaccine was an Ad26 vector encoding Wuhan-strain SARS-CoV-2 spike. Specimen: peripheral blood, collected in a trial of Ad26.COV2.S vaccine versus placebo. This sequence joins TRBV6-5 and TRBJ2-5; the match to TRBD1 covers 8 bases. The TCR originated in a person aged 18-65 years who received the Ad26.COV2.S COVID-19 vaccine or a placebo. This CDR3 is CASSRQGLGETQYF. The CDR3 DNA sequence: TGTGCCAGCAGCCGACAGGGGCTAGGGGAGACCCAGTACTTC.